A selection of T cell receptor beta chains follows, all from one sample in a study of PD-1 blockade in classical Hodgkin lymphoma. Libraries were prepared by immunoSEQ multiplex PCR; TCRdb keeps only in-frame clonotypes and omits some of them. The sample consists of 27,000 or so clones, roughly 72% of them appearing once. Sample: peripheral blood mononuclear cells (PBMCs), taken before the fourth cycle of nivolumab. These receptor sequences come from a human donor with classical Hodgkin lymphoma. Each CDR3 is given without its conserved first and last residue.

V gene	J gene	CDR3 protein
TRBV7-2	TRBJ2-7	ASSLDRDGDEQY
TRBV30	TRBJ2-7	AWSVGAGVGEQY
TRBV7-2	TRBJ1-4	ASSLGGVREKLF
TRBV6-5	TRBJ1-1	ASSYDNTEAF
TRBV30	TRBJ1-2	AWSVFGQNYGYT
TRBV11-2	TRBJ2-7	ASSFRRTGDSYEQY
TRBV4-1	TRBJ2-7	ASSQDTSGNPLEQY
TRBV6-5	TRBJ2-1	ASREGLAGFNQQF
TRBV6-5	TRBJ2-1	ASSTTGDEQF
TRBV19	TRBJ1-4	ASTRGVATNEKLF
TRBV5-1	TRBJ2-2	ASSLPGAANTGELF
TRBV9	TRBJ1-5	ASSPSTGSGGQPQH
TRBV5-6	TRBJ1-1	ASSLLGQARTTEAF
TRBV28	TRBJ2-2	ASSPLDRVAGELF
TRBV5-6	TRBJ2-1	ASSLAGRKKGNEQF
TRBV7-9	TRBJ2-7	ASSSQFAGPTSYEQY
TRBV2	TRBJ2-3	ASHLTGLAGGQHTQY
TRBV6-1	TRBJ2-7	ASSVGTAEQY
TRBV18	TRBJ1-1	ASSPGAGGTEAF
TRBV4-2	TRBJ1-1	ASSQAQGADAEAF
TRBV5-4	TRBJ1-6	ASSATGSYNSPLH
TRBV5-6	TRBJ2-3	ASSLAGGNTQY
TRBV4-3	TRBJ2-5	ASSQSLLAGALN
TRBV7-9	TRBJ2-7	ASSLWPDEQY
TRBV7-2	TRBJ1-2	ASSLNRGYGYT
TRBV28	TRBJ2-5	ASSTMTGTDEETQY
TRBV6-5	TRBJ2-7	ASSSGSVEYSYEQY
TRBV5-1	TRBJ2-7	ASSRDPSKAGPYEQY
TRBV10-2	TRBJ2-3	ASREQSTDTQY
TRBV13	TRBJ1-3	ASSSQGRGNTIY
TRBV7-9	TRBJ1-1	ASSFKQGEAF
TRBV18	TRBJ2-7	ASSPTEGVYEQY
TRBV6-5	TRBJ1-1	ASSYSPGRDTEAF
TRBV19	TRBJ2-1	ASSKGSRSYNEQF
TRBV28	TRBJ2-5	ASSSQPNRDRETQY
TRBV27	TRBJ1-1	ASSLWRGNTEAF
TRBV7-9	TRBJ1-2	ASSLNFPGLNNYGYT
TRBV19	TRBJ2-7	ASSAGGKGYEQY
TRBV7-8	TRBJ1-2	ASSQDRAANYGYT
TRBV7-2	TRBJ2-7	ASSLSGQGTYEQY
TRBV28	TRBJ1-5	ASSSQGGVGNQPQH
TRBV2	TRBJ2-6	ARELNRGLSQGIPGANVLT
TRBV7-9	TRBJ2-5	ASSLGAGGPETQY